Listed here are 14 T cell receptor beta chains from one sample, sequenced in a study of shared clonotypes between healthy human individuals. TCRdb keeps only in-frame clones here, not all; method: immunoSEQ multiplex PCR. Among over a million clones listed, approximately 80% were seen once. Sequencing was done on a sample of memory CD4+ T cells from PBMCs. The subset here: CD45RA-negative fraction. The receptor set was obtained from a man between 18 and 35 years old in good health. Some clones in this sample may be carry-over from other donors' samples.

This CDR3 reads CASSPVRYEQFF. In DNA form, the CDR3 reads TGTGCCAGCTCACCGGTACGCTATGAGCAGTTCTTC. The chain has TRBV18 and TRBJ2-1; no clear D gene. The CDR3 sequence is 12 residues long. Trimming pared 3 bases from V and 8 bases from J, leaving 8 bases between. The V gene's germline CDR1 is KGHSH and CDR2 LQKENI.

J is TRBJ1-2 and V is TRBV7-2, with D possibly TRBD1 on 5 matching bases. Germline CDR1 is SGHTA and CDR2 is FQGNSA. The CDR3 consists of 13 residues. The V end lost 1 base, the J end lost 6 bases, and 9 bases lay between the germline ends. The CDR3 sequence: CASSLGGFDGYTF. The CDR3 DNA reads as TGTGCCAGCAGCTTAGGGGGCTTCGATGGCTACACCTTC.

This clone was counted between two and nine times. This chain connects TRBV11-2 to TRBJ2-6, with no clear D. Germline V gene sequence: CDR1 SGHAT, CDR2 FQNNGV. This CDR3 is built from 17 residues. The V end lost 5 bases, the J end lost 0 bases, and 14 bases lay between the germline ends. As DNA, the CDR3 is TGTGCCAGCAGCCCCTATCCGAGCAGCTCTGGGGCCAACGTCCTGACTTTC. This codes for CASSPYPSSSGANVLTF.

CDR3 nucleotides: TGTGCCAGCAGAACCACCTACGAGCAGTACTTC. Translated: CASRTTYEQYF. V and J are TRBV28 and TRBJ2-7; D is ambiguous. V shed 6 bases and J shed 2 bases, with 5 bases lying between them. The germline CDR1 and CDR2 sequences are MDHEN and SYDVKM. The CDR3 is 11 amino acids.

V usage is TRBV10-3 and J usage is TRBJ2-5, with D maybe TRBD2 (6 bases). Germline V gene lookup returns CDR1 ENHRY and CDR2 SYGVKD. Trimming pared 6 bases from V and 5 bases from J, leaving 16 bases between. The CDR3 runs to 14 residues. CDR3 nucleotide sequence: TGTGCCATCAGCCGGGACTCCCCGGGGGAGACCCAGTACTTC. Its translation is CAISRDSPGETQYF.

This clone was detected only a few times. The gene calls are TRBV2 and TRBJ2-3; 7 nucleotides line up with TRBD2. This CDR3 comprises 14 residues. Germline CDR1 SNHLY, CDR2 FYNNEI. Trimming cost V 8 bases and J 2 bases; bases outside gene matches: 7. CDR3 in amino acids: CASLSSGHTDTQYF. The DNA for the CDR3 is TGTGCCAGCCTCTCTAGCGGCCACACAGATACGCAGTATTTT.

This clone was counted between two and nine times. The V and J genes are TRBV4-1 and TRBJ1-5; D unclear. Germline CDR1 is MGHRA and CDR2 is YSYEKL. The CDR3 runs to 15 residues. Trimming stripped 0 bases from V and 7 bases from J, with 13 bases between. CDR3 residues: CASSQDLVGWQPQHF. CDR3 DNA sequence: TGCGCCAGCAGCCAAGATCTGGTGGGGTGGCAGCCCCAGCATTTT.

The rearrangement links TRBV6-6 to TRBJ2-3; 7 bases align to TRBD1. With V trimmed by 8 bases and J by 2 bases, 10 bases remained unmatched. Germline CDR1 is MNHNY and CDR2 is SVGAGI (reference sequence). CDR3 length equals 15 residues. CDR3 loop: CASGSLGTATDTQYF. DNA of the CDR3: TGTGCCAGCGGGTCCCTCGGGACAGCCACAGATACGCAGTATTTT.

The gene calls are TRBV28 and TRBJ1-2; weak D call: TRBD1 (5 bases). The CDR3 spans 13 residues. V was pared by 7 bases and J by 7 bases, with 16 bases between. Germline assignment: CDR1 MDHEN and CDR2 SYDVKM. CDR3 in amino acids: CASTMARALGYTF. The CDR3 DNA follows: TGTGCCAGCACAATGGCCAGGGCGCTTGGCTACACCTTC.

The J gene is TRBJ1-4, the V gene TRBV10-1, with 9 bases matching TRBD1. The length of the CDR3 is 14 residues. With 6 bases clipped from V and 4 bases from J, the junction kept 3 bases outside the gene matches. Looked up from germline, CDR1 is WNHNN and CDR2 is SYGVQD (reference sequence). The CDR3 here is CASRGDRDNEKLFF. CDR3 DNA sequence: TGCGCCAGCAGGGGGGACAGGGATAATGAAAAACTGTTTTTT.

On this clone: Within the sample, other DNA sequences also encode this same CDR3. The genes are TRBV5-1 and TRBJ1-1; D is possibly TRBD1 (6 bases). V was cut by 4 bases and J by 2 bases, with 12 bases left in between. This CDR3 comprises 14 residues. Germline values: CDR1 SGHRS, CDR2 YFSETQ. The CDR3 sequence: CASSARTANTEAFF. CDR3 nucleotides: TGCGCCAGCAGCGCCCGGACAGCAAACACTGAAGCTTTCTTT.

This clone occurred a few times. V and J are TRBV7-2 and TRBJ2-3, with D possibly TRBD1 on 5 matching bases. CDR1 is SGHTA and CDR2 is FQGNSA in the germline V gene. V was clipped by 6 bases and J by 4 bases, with 17 bases between them. The length of the CDR3 is 15 residues. The CDR3 region has the DNA TGTGCCAGCAGGAGAAGGGGATTGGGCGCAGATACGCAGTATTTT. Amino acids: CASRRRGLGADTQYF.

Many counts were recorded for this clone. The chain joins TRBV15 to TRBJ2-7; D may correspond to TRBD1 or TRBD2 (5 bases each). V lost 1 base and J 6 bases, leaving 13 bases between the germline ends. The germline gives CDR1 LNHNV, CDR2 YYDKDF (reference sequence). This CDR3 has 14 amino acids. The CDR3 DNA follows: TGTGCCACCAGCAGAGGAATAGGGGCGGGCGAGCAGTACTTC. Translating gives CATSRGIGAGEQYF.

The genes are TRBV29-1 and TRBJ2-5; 7 bases line up with TRBD1. The CDR3 has 14 residues. The germline V gene has CDR1 SQVTM and CDR2 ANQGSEA. Trimming removed 7 bases from V and 1 base from J; junction bases left unmatched: 9. The CDR3 DNA reads as TGCAGCGCCAAACAGGGGACACGCCAAGAGACCCAGTACTTC. Residues: CSAKQGTRQETQYF.